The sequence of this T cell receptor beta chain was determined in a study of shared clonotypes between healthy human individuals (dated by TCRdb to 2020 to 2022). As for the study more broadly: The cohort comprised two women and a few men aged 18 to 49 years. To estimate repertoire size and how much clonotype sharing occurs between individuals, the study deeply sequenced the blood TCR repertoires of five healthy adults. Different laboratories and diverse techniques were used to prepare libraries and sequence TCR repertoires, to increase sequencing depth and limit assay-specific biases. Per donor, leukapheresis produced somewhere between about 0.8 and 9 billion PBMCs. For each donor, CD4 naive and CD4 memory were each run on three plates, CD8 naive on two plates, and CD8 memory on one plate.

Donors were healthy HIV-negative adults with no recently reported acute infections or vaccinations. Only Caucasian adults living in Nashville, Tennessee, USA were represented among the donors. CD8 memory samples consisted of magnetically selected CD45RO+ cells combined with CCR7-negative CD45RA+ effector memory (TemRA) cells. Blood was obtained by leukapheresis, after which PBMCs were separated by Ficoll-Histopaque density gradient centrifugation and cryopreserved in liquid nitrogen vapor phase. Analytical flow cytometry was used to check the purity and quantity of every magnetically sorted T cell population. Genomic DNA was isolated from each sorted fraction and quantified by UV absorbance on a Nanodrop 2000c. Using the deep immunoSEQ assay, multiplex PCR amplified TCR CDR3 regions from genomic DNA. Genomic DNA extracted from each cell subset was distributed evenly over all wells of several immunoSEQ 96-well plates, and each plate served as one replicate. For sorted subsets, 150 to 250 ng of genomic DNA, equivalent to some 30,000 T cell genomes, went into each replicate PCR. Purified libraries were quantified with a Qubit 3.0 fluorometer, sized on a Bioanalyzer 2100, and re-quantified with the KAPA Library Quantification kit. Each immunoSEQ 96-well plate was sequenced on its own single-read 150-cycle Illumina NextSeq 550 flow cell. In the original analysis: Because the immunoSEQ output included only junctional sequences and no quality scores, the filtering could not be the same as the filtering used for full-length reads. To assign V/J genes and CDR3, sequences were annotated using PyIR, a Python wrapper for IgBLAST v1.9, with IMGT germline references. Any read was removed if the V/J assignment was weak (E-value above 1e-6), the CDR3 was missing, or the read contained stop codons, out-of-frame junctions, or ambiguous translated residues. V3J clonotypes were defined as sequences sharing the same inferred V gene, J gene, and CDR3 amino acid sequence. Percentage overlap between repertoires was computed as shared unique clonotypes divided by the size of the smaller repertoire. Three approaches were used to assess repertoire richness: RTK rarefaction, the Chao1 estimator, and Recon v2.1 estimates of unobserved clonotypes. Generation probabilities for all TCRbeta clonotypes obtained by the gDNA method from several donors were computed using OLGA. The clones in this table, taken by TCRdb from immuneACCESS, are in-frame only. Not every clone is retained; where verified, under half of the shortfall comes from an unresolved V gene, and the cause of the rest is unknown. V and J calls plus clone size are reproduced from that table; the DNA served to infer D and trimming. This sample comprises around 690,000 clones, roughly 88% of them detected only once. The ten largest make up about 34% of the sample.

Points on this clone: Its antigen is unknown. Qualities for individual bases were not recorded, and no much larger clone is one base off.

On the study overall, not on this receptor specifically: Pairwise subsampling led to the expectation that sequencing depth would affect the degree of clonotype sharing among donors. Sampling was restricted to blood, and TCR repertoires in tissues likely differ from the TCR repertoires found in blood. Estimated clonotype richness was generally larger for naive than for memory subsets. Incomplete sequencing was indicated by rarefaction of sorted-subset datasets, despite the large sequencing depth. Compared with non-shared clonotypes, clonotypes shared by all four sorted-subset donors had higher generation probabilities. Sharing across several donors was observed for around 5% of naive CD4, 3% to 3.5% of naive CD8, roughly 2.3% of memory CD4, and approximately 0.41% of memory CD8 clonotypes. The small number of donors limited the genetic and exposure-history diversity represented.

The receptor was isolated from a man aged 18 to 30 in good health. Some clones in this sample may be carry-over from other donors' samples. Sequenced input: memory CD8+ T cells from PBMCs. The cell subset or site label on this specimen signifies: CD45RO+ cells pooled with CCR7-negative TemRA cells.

The CDR3 reads as follows: CSVVGGQGFYEQYF. The nucleotide sequence reads as follows: TGCAGCGTCGTTGGGGGACAGGGGTTCTACGAGCAGTACTTC. The V and J genes are TRBV29-1 and TRBJ2-7; the central 10 bases match TRBD1. From the cysteine up to the phenylalanine, the CDR3 has a length of 14 residues. This entry keeps only the CDR3 DNA: 42 bases, framed from base 1. Per the germline V gene, SQVTM is the CDR1 and ANQGSEA is the CDR2. Trimming accounts for 6 bases at V and 3 bases at J, while the number of junction bases matched to no gene is 8.